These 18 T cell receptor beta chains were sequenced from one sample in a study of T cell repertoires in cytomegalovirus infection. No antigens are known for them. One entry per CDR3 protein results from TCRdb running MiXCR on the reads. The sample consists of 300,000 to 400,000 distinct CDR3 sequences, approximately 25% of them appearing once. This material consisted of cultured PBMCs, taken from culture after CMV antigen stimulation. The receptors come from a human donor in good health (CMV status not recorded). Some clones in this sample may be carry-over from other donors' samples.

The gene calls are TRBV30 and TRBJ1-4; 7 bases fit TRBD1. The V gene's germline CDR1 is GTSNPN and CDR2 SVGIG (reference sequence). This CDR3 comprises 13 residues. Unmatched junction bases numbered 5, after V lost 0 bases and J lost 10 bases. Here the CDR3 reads CAWSVQGEGKLFF. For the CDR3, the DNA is TGTGCCTGGAGTGTGCAGGGGGAGGGAAAACTGTTTTTT.

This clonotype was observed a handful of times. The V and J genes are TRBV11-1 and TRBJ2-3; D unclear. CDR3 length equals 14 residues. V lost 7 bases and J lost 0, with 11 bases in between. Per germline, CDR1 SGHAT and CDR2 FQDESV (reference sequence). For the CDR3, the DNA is TGTGCCAGCAATCCGGTGATCAGCACAGATACGCAGTATTTT. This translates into CASNPVISTDTQYF.

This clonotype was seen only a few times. The CDR3 protein is CSARLIGLTGDYTDTQYF. The CDR3 bases are TGCAGTGCTAGATTAATCGGACTCACAGGGGATTACACAGATACGCAGTATTTT. V is TRBV20-1 and J is TRBJ2-3; TRBD1 agrees at 7 bases. The CDR3 runs 18 residues. Germline CDR1 reads DFQATT; CDR2 reads SNEGSKA (reference sequence). With V trimmed by 2 bases and J by 2 bases, 16 bases remained unmatched.

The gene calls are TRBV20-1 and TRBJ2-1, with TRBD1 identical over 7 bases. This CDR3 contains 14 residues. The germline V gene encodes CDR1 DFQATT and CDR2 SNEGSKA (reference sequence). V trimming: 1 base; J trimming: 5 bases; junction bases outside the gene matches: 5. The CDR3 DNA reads TGCAGTGCTAGAGCGGGACAGCCTAACAATGAGCAGTTCTTC. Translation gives CSARAGQPNNEQFF.

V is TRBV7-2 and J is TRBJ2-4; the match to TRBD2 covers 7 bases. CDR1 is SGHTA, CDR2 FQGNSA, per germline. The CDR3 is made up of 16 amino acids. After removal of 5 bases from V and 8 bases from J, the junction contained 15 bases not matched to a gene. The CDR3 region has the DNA TGTGCCAGCAGCCTCGTTATTAGCGGGCTGGGGGACATTCAGTACTTC. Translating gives CASSLVISGLGDIQYF.

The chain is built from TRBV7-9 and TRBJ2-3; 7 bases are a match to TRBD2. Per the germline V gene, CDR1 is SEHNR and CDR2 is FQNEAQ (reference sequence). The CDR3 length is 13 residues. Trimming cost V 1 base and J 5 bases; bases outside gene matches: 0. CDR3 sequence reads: CASSLGTRDTQYF. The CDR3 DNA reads TGTGCCAGCAGCTTAGGGACTAGAGATACGCAGTATTTT.

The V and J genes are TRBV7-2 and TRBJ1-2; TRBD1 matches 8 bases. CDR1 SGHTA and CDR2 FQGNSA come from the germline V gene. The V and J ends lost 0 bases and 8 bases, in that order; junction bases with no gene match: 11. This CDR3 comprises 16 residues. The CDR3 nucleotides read TGTGCCAGCAGCTTAGCCGGGGGCAGGGGGCTCTTAGGCTACACCTTC. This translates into CASSLAGGRGLLGYTF.

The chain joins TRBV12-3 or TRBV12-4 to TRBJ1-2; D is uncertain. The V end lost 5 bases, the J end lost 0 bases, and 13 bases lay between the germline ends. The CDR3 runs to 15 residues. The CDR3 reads CASSPGVISNYGYTF. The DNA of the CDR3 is TGTGCCAGCAGTCCCGGGGTCATCTCTAACTATGGCTACACCTTC.

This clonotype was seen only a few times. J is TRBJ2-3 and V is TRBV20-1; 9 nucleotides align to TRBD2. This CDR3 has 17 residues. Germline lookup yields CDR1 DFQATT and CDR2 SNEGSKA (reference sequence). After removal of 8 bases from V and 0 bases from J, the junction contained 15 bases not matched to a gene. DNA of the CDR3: TGCAGTTACGAGGATAGCGGGAGCTGGGGGAGCACAGATACGCAGTATTTT. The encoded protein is CSYEDSGSWGSTDTQYF.

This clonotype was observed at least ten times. CDR3 region: CASSSGTYNEQFF. The CDR3 DNA reads as TGTGCCAGCAGTTCCGGAACATACAATGAGCAGTTCTTC. The chain carries TRBV12-3 or TRBV12-4 and TRBJ2-1; D remains ambiguous. Trimming left V 4 bases short and J 4 bases short, with 8 bases between. The CDR3 is 13 amino acids.

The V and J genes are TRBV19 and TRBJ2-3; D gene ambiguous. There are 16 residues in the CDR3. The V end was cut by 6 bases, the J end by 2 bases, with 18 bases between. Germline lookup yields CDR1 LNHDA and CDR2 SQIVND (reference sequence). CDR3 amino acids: CASRSLMRQDTDTQYF. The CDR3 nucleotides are TGTGCCAGTAGATCCCTCATGCGCCAGGACACAGATACGCAGTATTTT.

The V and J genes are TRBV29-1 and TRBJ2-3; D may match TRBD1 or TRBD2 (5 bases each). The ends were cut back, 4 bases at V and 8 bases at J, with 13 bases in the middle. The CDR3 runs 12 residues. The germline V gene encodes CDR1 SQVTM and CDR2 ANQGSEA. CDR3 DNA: TGCAGCGTTGTCGGAGATGGGGGTACGCAGTATTTT. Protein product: CSVVGDGGTQYF.

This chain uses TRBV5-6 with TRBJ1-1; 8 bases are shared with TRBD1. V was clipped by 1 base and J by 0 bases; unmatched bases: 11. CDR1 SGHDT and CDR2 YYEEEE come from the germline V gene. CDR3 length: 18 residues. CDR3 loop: CASSLNSAGGWMNTEAFF. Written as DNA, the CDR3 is TGTGCCAGCAGCTTGAACTCGGCAGGGGGCTGGATGAACACTGAAGCTTTCTTT.

CDR3 loop: CASRPRFSNTGELFF. The CDR3 coding sequence is TGTGCCAGCAGGCCCAGGTTTTCGAACACCGGGGAGCTGTTTTTT. The gene calls are TRBV6-2 or TRBV6-3 and TRBJ2-2; D remains unclear. This CDR3 spans 15 amino acids. In germline, CDR1 is MNHEY, CDR2 SVGEGT. V gave up 6 bases and J gave up 0 bases, with 11 bases separating them.

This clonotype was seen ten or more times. The CDR3 bases are TGTGCCAGCAGCTTAGTTACTAGCGGAGGGAGGGGGGAGACCCAGTACTTC. It yields the protein CASSLVTSGGRGETQYF. The chain employs TRBV7-2 and TRBJ2-5; TRBD2 aligns across 8 bases. V was pared by 1 base and J by 5 bases, with 12 bases of the junction left unmatched. Germline assignment: CDR1 SGHTA and CDR2 FQGNSA. The CDR3 runs to 17 residues.

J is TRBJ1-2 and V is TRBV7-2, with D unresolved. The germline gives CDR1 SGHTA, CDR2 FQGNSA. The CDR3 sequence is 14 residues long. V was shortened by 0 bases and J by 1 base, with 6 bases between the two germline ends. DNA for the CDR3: TGTGCCAGCAGCTTAGCGGTAAATAACTATGGCTACACCTTC. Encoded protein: CASSLAVNNYGYTF.

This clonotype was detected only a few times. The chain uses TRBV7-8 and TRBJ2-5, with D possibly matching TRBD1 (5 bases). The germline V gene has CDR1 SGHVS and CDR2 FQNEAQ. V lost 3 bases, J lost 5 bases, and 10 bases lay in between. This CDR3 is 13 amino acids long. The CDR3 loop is CASSFRVSETQYF. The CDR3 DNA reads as TGTGCCAGCAGCTTCAGGGTTTCTGAGACCCAGTACTTC.

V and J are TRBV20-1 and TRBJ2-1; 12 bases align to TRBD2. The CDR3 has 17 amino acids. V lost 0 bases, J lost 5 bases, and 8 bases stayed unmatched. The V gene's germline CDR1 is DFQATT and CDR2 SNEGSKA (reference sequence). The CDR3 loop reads CSARERGGLAGHNEQFF. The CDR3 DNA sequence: TGCAGTGCTAGAGAGCGAGGGGGACTAGCGGGTCACAATGAGCAGTTCTTC.